The 25 T cell receptor beta chains given below trace back to one sample, sequenced in a study of OX40 agonist ivuxolimab in advanced cancers. Sequenced by immunoSEQ multiplex PCR; TCRdb stores in-frame clones only, minus some. In the table there are under 85,000 clones, roughly nine tenths of which are singletons. The sample was CD4+ or CD8+ T cells sorted from blood, taken in a trial of the OX40 agonist ivuxolimab. The receptors shown here come from an adult with an advanced solid tumor such as melanoma, head and neck, liver or kidney cancer.

This chain uses TRBV6-1 with TRBJ2-7; TRBD1 matches at 9 bases. After removal of 6 bases from V and 1 base from J, the junction contained 7 bases not matched to a gene. The CDR3 covers 15 residues. Germline V gene lookup returns CDR1 MNHNS and CDR2 SASEGT. The CDR3 nucleotides read TGTGCCAGCAGCCCCGGGACAGGGTCGTCCTACGAGCAGTACTTC. Protein: CASSPGTGSSYEQYF.

As DNA, the CDR3 is TGTGCCAGCAGTTTGGCCTACGAGCAGTACTTC. Residues: CASSLAYEQYF. The chain combines TRBV28 with TRBJ2-7; no definite D call. CDR1 and CDR2 from the germline V gene are MDHEN and SYDVKM. The CDR3 loop spans 11 amino acids. Between the trimmed V and J ends, which lost 3 bases and 2 bases, there was a span of 2 bases.

The chain couples TRBV5-5 to TRBJ1-4, with 8 bases fitting TRBD1. This CDR3 contains 13 residues. The V gene end was trimmed by 3 bases and the J gene end by 11 bases; junction bases not matched to a gene: 6. The germline V gene has CDR1 SGHKS and CDR2 YYEKEE (reference sequence). CDR3 nucleotide sequence: TGTGCCAGCAGCTCAGGACAGGGCGGGAAACTGTTTTTT. It specifies CASSSGQGGKLFF.

This chain links TRBV11-2 with TRBJ2-5, with TRBD2 as a possible D gene (5 bases). Looked up from germline, CDR1 is SGHAT and CDR2 is FQNNGV. Trimming left V 1 base short and J 2 bases short, with 11 bases between. There are 15 residues in the CDR3. The CDR3 protein is CASSLGVGDQETQYF. In DNA, the CDR3 is TGTGCCAGCAGCTTAGGCGTCGGGGATCAAGAGACCCAGTACTTC.

V and J are TRBV7-9 and TRBJ2-1; D is ambiguous. The CDR3 has 14 amino acids. Between the trimmed V and J ends, which lost 5 bases and 7 bases, there was a span of 15 bases. Germline V gene sequence: CDR1 SEHNR, CDR2 FQNEAQ (reference sequence). The CDR3 loop is CASSPRRELNEQFF. The CDR3 nucleotides read TGTGCCAGCAGCCCCCGCAGAGAATTGAATGAGCAGTTCTTC.

This rearrangement joins TRBV6-6 to TRBJ1-4, with D possibly being TRBD1 (5 bases). V lost 6 bases, J lost 4 bases, and 15 bases lay in between. The CDR3 sequence is 15 residues long. Per the germline V gene, CDR1 is MNHNY and CDR2 is SVGAGI (reference sequence). DNA for the CDR3: TGTGCCAGCAGCTCTAGCTGGGACGGTAATGAAAAACTGTTTTTT. It codes for CASSSSWDGNEKLFF.

The rearrangement joins TRBV6-1 to TRBJ2-5, with 7 bases lining up with TRBD1. CDR3 length: 14 residues. The junction had 10 bases not matched to a gene; V was cut back by 7 bases and J by 5 bases. Per the germline V gene, CDR1 is MNHNS and CDR2 is SASEGT. The CDR3 spells CASKRIGGRETQYF. The CDR3 DNA reads TGTGCCAGCAAACGGATAGGGGGCCGGGAGACCCAGTACTTC.

The chain uses TRBV14 and TRBJ2-5; TRBD2 might be the D (6 bases). Gene TRBJ2-7 matches the end of the DNA better, so the J call may be wrong. CDR1 SGHDN and CDR2 FVKESK come from the germline V gene. The length of the CDR3 is 18 residues. The DNA of the CDR3 is TGTGCCAGCAGCCAAGAACTGGCGGGGTGGCCTAGGCCCTACGAGCAGTACTTC. It is translated as CASSQELAGWPRPYEQYF.

V gene TRBV5-1 combines with J gene TRBJ2-1; D call uncertain. Trimming took off 7 bases at V and 6 bases at J, with 8 bases between the two ends. This CDR3 comprises 11 residues. Germline-derived CDR1 and CDR2 are SGHRS and YFSETQ. The CDR3 protein is CASRFVNEQFF. CDR3 in DNA: TGCGCCAGCCGATTCGTCAATGAGCAGTTCTTC.

This chain uses TRBV27 with TRBJ1-2, with TRBD1 identical over 7 bases. The germline V gene encodes CDR1 MNHEY and CDR2 SMNVEV (reference sequence). The CDR3 is 13 amino acids. The V and J ends lost 8 bases and 0 bases, in that order; junction bases with no gene match: 3. CDR3 bases: TGTGCCAGCGCGGGACAGCCTAACTATGGCTACACCTTC. The encoded protein is CASAGQPNYGYTF.

V gene TRBV10-2 combines with J gene TRBJ1-1, with D unresolved. This CDR3 is 15 amino acids long. Trimming took 3 bases from V and 4 from J, leaving 15 bases between them. Looked up from germline, CDR1 is WSHSY and CDR2 is SAAADI. CDR3 sequence: CASSDQSGVTTEAFF. For the CDR3, the DNA is TGCGCCAGCAGTGACCAAAGCGGGGTGACCACTGAAGCTTTCTTT.

CDR3 amino acids: CASSIEGPTRYGYTF. The CDR3, as DNA: TGTGCCAGTAGTATAGAAGGCCCGACACGCTATGGCTACACCTTC. The chain combines TRBV19 with TRBJ1-2, with D hard to call. V was clipped by 0 bases and J by 4 bases, with 12 bases between them. Germline CDR1 LNHDA, CDR2 SQIVND (reference sequence). This CDR3 spans 15 amino acids.

J is TRBJ2-6 and V is TRBV7-8; D is undetermined. CDR1 and CDR2 (germline): SGHVS, FQNEAQ. The CDR3 sequence is 17 residues long. Trimming removed 2 bases at V and 4 bases at J, with 15 bases between. The CDR3 protein is CASSLISALDGANVLTF. CDR3 bases: TGTGCCAGCAGCTTAATTTCGGCGCTGGACGGGGCCAACGTCCTGACTTTC.

The chain recombines TRBV30 with TRBJ1-6; D not certain. Germline V lookup: CDR1 GTSNPN, CDR2 SVGIG (reference sequence). The CDR3 is 13 residues long. Trimming took 5 bases from V and 9 from J, leaving 14 bases between them. CDR3: CAWGFYGSSPLHF. Written as DNA, the CDR3 is TGTGCCTGGGGGTTCTACGGATCTTCACCCCTCCACTTT.

V and J are TRBV20-1 and TRBJ2-3; maybe TRBD1 (6 bases). The V end lost 5 bases, the J end lost 6 bases, and 9 bases lay between the germline ends. In germline, CDR1 is DFQATT, CDR2 SNEGSKA (reference sequence). The CDR3 spans 11 residues. CDR3 bases: TGCAGTGCTGAGAGGGGGGATACGCAGTATTTT. It specifies CSAERGDTQYF.

The chain recombines TRBV30 with TRBJ1-3, with 7 bases aligning to TRBD1. Germline loops: CDR1 GTSNPN, CDR2 SVGIG (reference sequence). The CDR3 has 14 amino acids. Trimming removed 3 bases from V and 0 bases from J; junction bases left unmatched: 2. CDR3 nucleotides: TGTGCCTGGAGGGGACAGAGCTCTGGAAACACCATATATTTT. Encoded protein: CAWRGQSSGNTIYF.

The CDR3 is CASSESRTKTRTDTQYF. CDR3 coding DNA: TGTGCCAGCAGTGAAAGCCGGACTAAAACTCGAACAGATACGCAGTATTTT. V usage is TRBV6-1 and J usage is TRBJ2-3; the D gene is possibly TRBD2 (6 bases). The CDR3 has 17 amino acids. Germline V gene lookup returns CDR1 MNHNS and CDR2 SASEGT. The V end lost 2 bases, the J end lost 3 bases, and 18 bases lay between the germline ends.

The V gene is TRBV27, the J gene TRBJ2-3; 11 positions match TRBD2. Trimming at V came to 6 bases and at J to 1 base, leaving 15 bases not matched to a gene. CDR3 length equals 19 residues. Germline CDR1 is MNHEY and CDR2 is SMNVEV (reference sequence). The CDR3 nucleotides are TGTGCCAGCAGATTTAGCGGGAGGGCACACCTATTGGGCACAGATACGCAGTATTTT. Its translation is CASRFSGRAHLLGTDTQYF.

The rearrangement links TRBV6-6 to TRBJ1-2; 8 bases align to TRBD1. CDR1 MNHNY and CDR2 SVGAGI come from the germline V gene (reference sequence). After removal of 2 bases from V and 6 bases from J, the junction contained 5 bases not matched to a gene. The CDR3 runs 14 residues. Written as DNA, the CDR3 is TGTGCCAGCAGTTACCGGACAGGGACGAATGGCTACACCTTC. It codes for CASSYRTGTNGYTF.

At least ten counts were recorded for this clone. The V gene is TRBV5-1, the J gene TRBJ2-1, with 8 bases aligning to TRBD2. The germline CDR1 and CDR2 sequences are SGHRS and YFSETQ. J lost 6 bases, V lost 3 bases, and 14 bases had no gene match. The CDR3 has 17 residues. The CDR3 loop reads CASSSETGGPRSNEQFF. CDR3 DNA: TGCGCCAGCAGCTCGGAAACGGGAGGGCCCCGATCCAATGAGCAGTTCTTC.

For this clone: Other DNA sequences in the same sample also yield this CDR3. The chain is built from TRBV4-2 and TRBJ2-5; TRBD2 aligns across 7 bases. Germline V gives CDR1 LGHNA, CDR2 YNFKEQ. The CDR3 is 15 amino acids. V dropped 1 base and J dropped 2; count of bases not matched to a gene: 4. CDR3 residues: CASSQAPGGQETQYF. The DNA of the CDR3 is TGTGCCAGCAGCCAAGCCCCGGGAGGACAAGAGACCCAGTACTTC.

This clone was counted a single time. V is TRBV5-1 and J is TRBJ2-1, with TRBD2 identical over 7 bases. Trimming cost V 6 bases and J 8 bases; bases outside gene matches: 17. The germline V gene has CDR1 SGHRS and CDR2 YFSETQ. This CDR3 is built from 16 residues. CDR3 DNA sequence: TGCGCCAGCAACGGGAGGACGGACCCTATTACGGATGAGCAGTTCTTC. This gives the protein CASNGRTDPITDEQFF.

The V gene is TRBV5-8, the J gene TRBJ1-6, with D unresolved. V was pared by 4 bases and J by 9 bases, with 11 bases between. Per germline, CDR1 SGHTS and CDR2 YDEGEE. CDR3 size: 13 residues. The CDR3 DNA sequence: TGTGCCAGCAGCGACCCCGGAGGTTCACCCCTCCACTTT. This sequence encodes CASSDPGGSPLHF.

This clone was seen just once. The gene calls are TRBV20-1 and TRBJ1-3; D unresolved. Trimming shortened V by 3 bases and J by 6 bases, and 6 bases separated the two germline ends. The CDR3 covers 11 residues. Per germline, CDR1 DFQATT and CDR2 SNEGSKA (reference sequence). The CDR3 is CSARGSNTIYF. The CDR3 DNA reads as TGCAGTGCTAGGGGTTCAAACACCATATATTTT.

The gene calls are TRBV7-9 and TRBJ2-3; D gene uncertain. V was shortened by 5 bases and J by 0 bases, with 9 bases between the two germline ends. Germline CDR1 SEHNR, CDR2 FQNEAQ (reference sequence). This CDR3 has 14 amino acids. CDR3 DNA: TGTGCCAGCAGCGACCTGCTCAGCACAGATACGCAGTATTTT. Protein sequence: CASSDLLSTDTQYF.